Below, 18 T cell receptor beta chains from the same sample are listed, as sequenced in a study of shared T cell receptors in the human thymus. Here immunoSEQ multiplex PCR was the method, and the copy in TCRdb shows in-frame clones only, minus some. This sample yields about 660,000 clones, of which approximately 90% are seen a single time; 0.0095% to 0.011% belongs to the top ten. Separately, the same data were catalogued under a study of human thymus T cells.

The sequenced material came from thymocytes. The receptors come from a boy under three years old with a congenital heart defect.

This rearrangement joins TRBV11-3 to TRBJ2-7; TRBD1 matches at 8 bases. V lost 5 bases and J lost 5; bases outside the gene matches: 8. The V gene's germline CDR1 is SGHNT and CDR2 YENEEA. The length of the CDR3 is 14 residues. CDR3 amino acids: CASSARQGRNEQYF. The CDR3 nucleotides are TGTGCCAGCAGCGCCCGACAGGGGAGGAACGAGCAGTACTTC.

The rearrangement links TRBV28 to TRBJ2-7, with 8 bases that match TRBD1. This CDR3 has 16 residues. V gave up 7 bases and J gave up 5 bases; unmatched junction bases: 16. Per the germline V gene, CDR1 is MDHEN and CDR2 is SYDVKM. The DNA of the CDR3 is TGTGCCAGCACTCTAGAGGCAGGGGGCAGAAGGAACGAGCAGTACTTC. Translated, it gives CASTLEAGGRRNEQYF. The full variable domain, its missing parts supplied by reference TRBV28 and TRBJ2-7, is DVKVTQSSRYLVKRTGEKVFLECVQDMDHENMFWYRQDPGLGLRLIYFSYDVKMKEKGDIPEGYSVSREKKERFSLILESASTNQTSMYLCASTLEAGGRRNEQYFGPGTRLTVT.

The V call is TRBV5-3, the J call TRBJ2-3; 10 nucleotides agree with TRBD2. TRBV5-3 is an ORF for which the function is uncertain. With 1 base clipped from V and 4 bases from J, the junction kept 9 bases outside the gene matches. The CDR3 extends over 17 amino acids. The CDR3 region is CARSLSGLARGPDTQYF. CDR3 in DNA: TGTGCCAGAAGCTTGTCGGGACTAGCGAGGGGACCAGATACGCAGTATTTT.

V is TRBV28 and J is TRBJ1-3, with a tentative D call TRBD1 (5 bases). V lost 6 bases, J lost 10 bases, and 13 bases lay in between. CDR1 is MDHEN and CDR2 is SYDVKM in the germline V gene. The CDR3 contains 12 residues. Written as DNA, the CDR3 is TGTGCCAGCAGGAAATCAGGGAAAACCATATATTTT. It translates to CASRKSGKTIYF.

V and J are TRBV6-4 and TRBJ2-7; 8 positions agree with TRBD2. The CDR3 extends over 13 amino acids. CDR1 is MRHNA and CDR2 is SNTAGT in the germline V gene. V lost 6 bases and J lost 4; bases outside the gene matches: 5. The CDR3 is CASSVGRGYEQYF. In nucleotides, the CDR3 is TGTGCCAGCAGCGTCGGGAGGGGGTACGAGCAGTACTTC.

This chain joins TRBV28 and TRBJ2-5, with 13 nucleotides matching TRBD2. The CDR3 runs to 18 residues. Germline V gene sequence: CDR1 MDHEN, CDR2 SYDVKM. Trimming cost V 2 bases and J 3 bases; bases outside gene matches: 9. The CDR3 spells CASSLGKGLAGPKETQYF. The DNA for the CDR3 is TGTGCCAGCAGTTTAGGGAAGGGACTAGCGGGACCGAAAGAGACCCAGTACTTC.

The chain employs TRBV19 and TRBJ2-6; 9 nucleotides line up with TRBD1. Per germline, CDR1 LNHDA and CDR2 SQIVND (reference sequence). V lost 5 bases to trimming and J lost 0 bases; unmatched junction nucleotides: 8. This CDR3 region has 18 residues. CDR3 coding DNA: TGTGCCAGTAGTCTGAGACAGGGGGTCCCCTCTGGGGCCAACGTCCTGACTTTC. Translated, it gives CASSLRQGVPSGANVLTF.

The rearrangement links TRBV30 to TRBJ2-6, with 11 bases fitting TRBD1. The germline V gene has CDR1 GTSNPN and CDR2 SVGIG (reference sequence). The CDR3 is made up of 17 amino acids. Trimming cost V 6 bases and J 0 bases; bases outside gene matches: 7. In DNA form, the CDR3 reads TGTGCCTGCGAAGGACAGGGGGCGAGCTCTGGGGCCAACGTCCTGACTTTC. It specifies CACEGQGASSGANVLTF.

The chain joins TRBV7-4 to TRBJ2-1; 12 nucleotides align to TRBD2. The CDR3 extends over 17 amino acids. Germline CDR1 is SGHVT and CDR2 is SQSDAQ. The trim removed 4 bases at V and 0 bases at J, leaving 4 bases unmatched. This chain's CDR3 is CASSSRTSGDSYNEQFF. The CDR3 DNA sequence: TGTGCCAGCAGCTCCCGGACTAGCGGGGACTCCTACAATGAGCAGTTCTTC.

The V gene is TRBV21-1, the J gene TRBJ1-2. TRBV21-1 is recorded as a pseudogene. The CDR3 totals 15 residues. Here the CDR3 reads CASSKAPGWEYGYTF. CDR3 bases: TGTGCCAGCAGCAAAGCCCCCGGGTGGGAGTATGGCTACACCTTC.

V usage is TRBV2 and J usage is TRBJ2-5; tentatively, D is TRBD2 (6 bases). CDR1 SNHLY and CDR2 FYNNEI come from the germline V gene. This CDR3 contains 15 residues. The V end was cut by 2 bases, the J end by 2 bases, with 12 bases between. The CDR3 is CASSEIGTGQETQYF. CDR3 DNA sequence: TGTGCCAGCAGTGAAATCGGGACTGGACAAGAGACCCAGTACTTC.

V is TRBV27 and J is TRBJ2-7; weak D call: TRBD1 (5 bases). Trimming took 5 bases from V and 2 from J, leaving 16 bases between them. The germline V gene has CDR1 MNHEY and CDR2 SMNVEV (reference sequence). CDR3 length: 15 amino acids. The DNA of the CDR3 is TGTGCCAGCAGTGCCAGGGATCTTCGTCCCTACGAGCAGTACTTC. It encodes CASSARDLRPYEQYF.

This clone is a singleton in its sample. V gene TRBV10-3 combines with J gene TRBJ2-6; 10 positions match TRBD1. Germline V gene lookup returns CDR1 ENHRY and CDR2 SYGVKD. V gave up 2 bases and J gave up 0 bases; unmatched junction bases: 10. The CDR3 sequence is 20 residues long. The DNA for the CDR3 is TGTGCCATCAGTGAGCCGACGATATGGACAGGGGGCTCTGGGGCCAACGTCCTGACTTTC. It specifies CAISEPTIWTGGSGANVLTF.

This clone has more than one count but fewer than ten. The chain is built from TRBV11-1 and TRBJ2-1; D possibly corresponds to TRBD1 (8 bases). CDR1 and CDR2 (germline): SGHAT, FQDESV (reference sequence). CDR3 length: 17 residues. Trimming took 4 bases from V and 7 from J, leaving 23 bases between them. The chain's CDR3 is CASSSPGTGTSENEQFF. The CDR3 nucleotides read TGTGCCAGCAGCTCCCCCGGGACAGGTACTAGCGAGAATGAGCAGTTCTTC.

The chain combines TRBV2 with TRBJ2-3, with no clear D. The CDR3 spans 14 residues. The ends were cut back, 2 bases at V and 5 bases at J, with 11 bases in the middle. Germline assignment: CDR1 SNHLY and CDR2 FYNNEI. The CDR3 DNA reads TGTGCCAGCAGTGAATCTACGGCGGTAGATACGCAGTATTTT. Protein: CASSESTAVDTQYF.

The chain has TRBV15 and TRBJ2-3; 10 bases agree with TRBD2. The CDR3 has 16 residues. Per the germline V gene, CDR1 is LNHNV and CDR2 is YYDKDF (reference sequence). Germline trimming cut 3 bases from V and 3 bases from J; bases unmatched to any gene: 6. The CDR3: CATSRPTSGMTDTQYF. CDR3 nucleotide sequence: TGTGCCACCAGCAGGCCTACTAGCGGGATGACAGATACGCAGTATTTT.

This chain joins TRBV7-6 and TRBJ2-7; 9 bases are shared with TRBD2. The CDR3 length is 15 residues. The germline CDR1 and CDR2 sequences are SGHVS and FNYEAQ. V dropped 5 bases and J dropped 2; count of bases not matched to a gene: 7. This CDR3 is CASSLRGTSPYEQYF. The DNA of the CDR3 is TGTGCCAGCAGCCTTAGAGGGACTAGCCCCTACGAGCAGTACTTC.

In this sample, this clone turned up a few times. The gene calls are TRBV5-1 and TRBJ2-7; the match to TRBD2 covers 8 bases. Per the germline V gene, CDR1 is SGHRS and CDR2 is YFSETQ. With 1 base clipped from V and 4 bases from J, the junction kept 13 bases outside the gene matches. This CDR3 has 17 residues. The CDR3 coding sequence is TGCGCCAGCAGCTTGTCCTTCGATGGCCAGCGGGGGTACGAGCAGTACTTC. Protein product: CASSLSFDGQRGYEQYF.